This TCR beta chain was recorded in a study of blood T cell repertoires in COVID-19. Germline lookup yields CDR1 SGHTA and CDR2 FQGNSA. The CDR3 is made up of 14 amino acids. V lost 3 bases, J lost 3 bases, and 8 bases lay in between. The table came from immunoSEQ multiplex PCR; TCRdb's copy has only in-frame clones and leaves some out. This table holds about 210,000 clones, around 83% found once. This clonotype was obtained from a woman aged 45-59 years with acute or convalescent COVID-19. The specimen sequenced was peripheral blood. V and J are TRBV7-2 and TRBJ1-4, with unresolved D. Here the CDR3 reads CASSFLAANEKLFF. The CDR3 nucleotides read TGTGCCAGCAGCTTTCTGGCAGCTAATGAAAAACTGTTTTTT.